This TCR beta chain originates from a study of blood T cells in healthy people across ages. The study, taken as a whole, reports: Fewer expanded clones and more diversity marked long-lived versus aged donors. Older age went with lower TCR beta diversity per million T cells, in a roughly linear way.

Alongside a J-beta primer mix, a sample-barcoded 5' primer served in a second PCR lasting about 6 to 11 cycles. Each cDNA molecule carried a tag from a template-switch adaptor that contained 12 random nucleotides. MiXCR, applied by TCRdb to the 5' RACE reads, yields one record per CDR3 protein. Of about 1.5 million distinct CDR3 sequences in the sample, around 40% were seen once. Points on this clonotype: Its antigen remains unknown.

J gave up 7 bases and V 2 bases, and 3 bases lay outside the gene matches. From germline, CDR1 is LGHDT and CDR2 YNNKEL (reference sequence). This CDR3 spans 13 amino acids. The J gene is TRBJ1-2, the V gene TRBV3-1, with TRBD1 matching 8 bases. This TCR derives from a woman aged 18-35 years in good health. Sequencing used blood. The CDR3 reads CASSQQGAFGYTF. The CDR3 bases are TGTGCCAGCAGCCAACAGGGGGCGTTTGGCTACACCTTC.